The 6 T cell receptor beta chains reported below all come from one sample, sequenced in a study of cytomegalovirus exposure and HLA in healthy donors. This PCR relied on a set of 60 Vbeta primers and 13 Jbeta primers. Some clones are missing from TCRdb's copy, which holds only in-frame ones; the method was immunoSEQ multiplex PCR. The sample consists of fewer than 50,000 clones, roughly 64% of them appearing once. Sample: PBMCs. These receptors all come from a man aged 45-65 years in good health and CMV-seropositive.

The gene calls are TRBV2 and TRBJ1-5; D is perhaps TRBD1 (6 bases). The V end lost 7 bases, the J end lost 7 bases, and 17 bases lay between the germline ends. CDR3 size: 14 residues. CDR1 is SNHLY, CDR2 FYNNEI, per germline. The CDR3 here is CASTGTGGRQPQHF. For the CDR3, the DNA is TGTGCCAGCACCGGGACGGGGGGCCGGCAGCCCCAGCATTTT.

This clone is a singleton in its sample. J is TRBJ2-3 and V is TRBV6-5; TRBD1 agrees at 7 bases. The CDR3 has 15 residues. Germline V gives CDR1 MNHEY, CDR2 SVGAGI. With V trimmed by 4 bases and J by 0 bases, 4 bases remained unmatched. CDR3 amino acids: CASSSTGLSTDTQYF. The CDR3 nucleotides are TGTGCCAGCAGTTCGACAGGGTTGAGCACAGATACGCAGTATTTT.

V usage is TRBV15 and J usage is TRBJ2-3; D may be TRBD1 (6 bases). This CDR3 contains 15 residues. The V end was cut by 1 base, the J end by 4 bases, with 12 bases between. CDR1 is LNHNV, CDR2 YYDKDF, per germline (reference sequence). The CDR3 reads CATSRAGQFADTQYF. The CDR3, as DNA: TGTGCCACCAGCAGAGCCGGACAGTTCGCAGATACGCAGTATTTT.

This clone came up once. The genes are TRBV29-1 and TRBJ2-2, with D hard to call. With 7 bases removed from V and 2 bases from J, the gap between germline ends came to 8 bases. CDR1 is SQVTM and CDR2 is ANQGSEA in the germline V gene. The CDR3 covers 12 residues. CDR3 nucleotide sequence: TGCAGCGCTGGTAGAAACACCGGGGAGCTGTTTTTT. This sequence encodes CSAGRNTGELFF.

This clone occurred once. The V call is TRBV10-3, the J call TRBJ1-6; 7 bases agree with TRBD1. The germline V gene encodes CDR1 ENHRY and CDR2 SYGVKD. The V and J ends lost 6 bases and 9 bases, in that order; junction bases with no gene match: 8. The CDR3 totals 14 residues. CDR3 sequence: CAISEPTGPSPLHF. CDR3 DNA sequence: TGTGCCATCAGCGAACCGACAGGGCCTTCACCCCTCCACTTT.

This clone showed up just once. The chain uses TRBV6-1 and TRBJ1-2; D uncertain. V dropped 2 bases and J dropped 6 bases, with 16 bases sitting between them. Germline loops: CDR1 MNHNS, CDR2 SASEGT. This CDR3 is built from 15 residues. DNA for the CDR3: TGTGCCAGCAGTGAAATGTCCGCGACTCAGCATGGCTACACCTTC. As protein: CASSEMSATQHGYTF.